The T cell receptor (beta chain) under discussion was sequenced for a study of PD-1 blockade in mismatch repair-deficient tumors. Produced via immunoSEQ multiplex PCR; TCRdb's table is partial and in-frame only. In the table there are about 120,000 clones, more than 70% of which are singletons. Study-level findings and limits: After pembrolizumab, tumor-resident clones rose rapidly, then generally contracted before radiologic responses.

PCR or immunohistochemistry showed mismatch repair deficiency in every enrolled patient. The TCR-sequenced patients were a few responders to pembrolizumab. The junction had 12 bases not matched to a gene; V was cut back by 5 bases and J by 4 bases. CDR3 length: 15 amino acids. Germline values: CDR1 SQVTM, CDR2 ANQGSEA. Worth noting for this clone: Its antigen is not identified.

Sample: peripheral blood, taken approximately 69 weeks after starting pembrolizumab. The receptor's source is an adult with mismatch repair-deficient cancer. The V gene is TRBV29-1, the J gene TRBJ2-5, with TRBD1 matching 8 bases. The CDR3 loop is CSVLPGQGGGETQYF. CDR3 nucleotide sequence: TGCAGCGTTCTCCCAGGACAGGGCGGAGGAGAGACCCAGTACTTC.